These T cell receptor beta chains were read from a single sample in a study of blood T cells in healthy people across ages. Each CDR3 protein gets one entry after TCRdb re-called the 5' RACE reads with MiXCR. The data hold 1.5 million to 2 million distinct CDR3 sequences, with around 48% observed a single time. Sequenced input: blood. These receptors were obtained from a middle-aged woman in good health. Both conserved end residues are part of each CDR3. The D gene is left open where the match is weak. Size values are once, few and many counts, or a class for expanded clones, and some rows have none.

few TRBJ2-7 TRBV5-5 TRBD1 CASRDWDSSYEQYF TGTGCCAGCAGGGATTGGGACAGCTCCTACGAGCAGTACTTC
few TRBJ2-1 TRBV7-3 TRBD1 CASSEQGDEQFF TGTGCCAGCAGCGAGCAGGGGGATGAGCAGTTCTTC
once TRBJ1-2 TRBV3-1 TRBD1 CASSQVGGQSYGYTF TGTGCCAGCAGCCAAGTTGGGGGACAGAGCTATGGCTACACCTTC
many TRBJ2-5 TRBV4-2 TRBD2 CASSFLSGGQQETQYF TGTGCCAGCAGCTTCCTTAGCGGGGGACAGCAAGAGACCCAGTACTTC
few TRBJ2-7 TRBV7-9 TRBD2 CASSLIAGGPFYEQYF TGTGCCAGCAGCTTAATAGCGGGGGGCCCCTTTTACGAGCAGTACTTC
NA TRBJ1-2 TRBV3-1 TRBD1 CASSPFVKDRENYGYTF TGTGCCAGCAGCCCATTCGTAAAGGACAGGGAGAACTATGGCTACACCTTC
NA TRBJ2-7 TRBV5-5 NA CASSLVPGYYEQYF TGTGCCAGCAGCTTGGTCCCGGGGTACTACGAGCAGTACTTC
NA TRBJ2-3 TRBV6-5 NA CASSSRDTPTDTQYF TGTGCCAGCAGTTCCCGGGACACCCCAACAGATACGCAGTATTTT
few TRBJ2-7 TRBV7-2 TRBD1 CASSTTGTGVSYEQYF TGTGCCAGCAGCACAACCGGGACAGGGGTCTCCTACGAGCAGTACTTC
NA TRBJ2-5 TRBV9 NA CASSVEGLGTQYF TGTGCCAGCAGCGTTGAAGGTCTTGGGACCCAGTACTTC
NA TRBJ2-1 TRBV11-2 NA CASSRPTGPYNEQFF TGTGCCAGCAGCCGACCCACAGGGCCCTACAATGAGCAGTTCTTC
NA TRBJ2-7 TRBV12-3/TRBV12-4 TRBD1 CASREGGSTYEQYF TGTGCCAGCAGGGAAGGGGGCTCAACCTACGAGCAGTACTTC
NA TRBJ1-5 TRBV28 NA CASRGAHKPQPQHF TGTGCCAGCAGGGGGGCCCACAAACCTCAGCCCCAGCATTTT
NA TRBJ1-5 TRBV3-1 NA CASSQDSGRNQPQHF TGTGCCAGCAGCCAAGATTCTGGGAGAAATCAGCCCCAGCATTTT
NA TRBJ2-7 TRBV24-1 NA CATSEPTAYNEQYF TGTGCCACCAGTGAGCCGACAGCCTACAATGAGCAGTACTTC
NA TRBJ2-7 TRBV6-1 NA CASSAGQPYNEQYF TGTGCCAGCAGTGCCGGACAGCCCTACAATGAGCAGTACTTC
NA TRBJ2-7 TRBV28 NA CASSSSPGTEFYGQYF TGTGCCAGCAGTTCCAGCCCCGGGACTGAATTTTACGGGCAGTACTTC
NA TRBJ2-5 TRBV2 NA CASSVGEQYF TGTGCCAGCAGTGTGGGAGAGCAGTACTTC
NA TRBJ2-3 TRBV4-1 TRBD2 CASSQDLGLTTDTQYF TGCGCCAGCAGCCAAGATTTGGGACTAACCACAGATACGCAGTATTTT
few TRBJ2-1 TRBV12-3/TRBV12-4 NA CASSIGGARGNEQFF TGTGCCAGCAGCATAGGGGGGGCGCGGGGGAATGAGCAGTTCTTC
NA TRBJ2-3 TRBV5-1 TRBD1 CASSLLQGVDTQYF TGCGCCAGCAGCTTGTTACAGGGGGTAGATACGCAGTATTTT
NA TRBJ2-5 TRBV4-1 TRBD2 CASSQDGTSGHQETQYF TGCGCCAGCAGCCAAGATGGGACTAGCGGCCACCAAGAGACCCAGTACTTC
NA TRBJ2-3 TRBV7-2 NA CVSSFRTTDTQYF TGTGTCAGCAGCTTCCGGACCACAGATACGCAGTATTTT
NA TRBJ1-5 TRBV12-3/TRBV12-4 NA CASRGGGAGPQHF TGTGCCAGCCGGGGTGGGGGGGCAGGGCCCCAGCATTTT
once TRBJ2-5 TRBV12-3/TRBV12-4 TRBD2 CASSKRTSPAETQYF TGTGCCAGCAGTAAAAGGACTAGTCCAGCAGAGACCCAGTACTTC
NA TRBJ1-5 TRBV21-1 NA CASSMGQFNQPQHF TGTGCCAGCAGCATGGGACAGTTCAATCAGCCCCAGCATTTT
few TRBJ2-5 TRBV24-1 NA CATSDFKSGRETQYF TGTGCCACCAGTGATTTCAAGTCCGGGAGAGAGACCCAGTACTTC
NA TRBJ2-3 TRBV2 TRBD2 CAISGGTSTDTQYF TGTGCCATTAGCGGGGGGACTTCCACAGATACGCAGTATTTT
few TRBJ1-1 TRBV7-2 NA CASSLAFANTEAFF TGTGCCAGCAGCTTAGCGTTTGCGAACACTGAAGCTTTCTTT
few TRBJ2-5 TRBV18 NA CASSPGSPQETQYF TGTGCCAGCTCACCCGGCAGCCCTCAAGAGACCCAGTACTTC
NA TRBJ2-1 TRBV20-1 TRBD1 CSATGTGAYNEQFF TGCAGTGCTACCGGGACAGGGGCCTACAATGAGCAGTTCTTC
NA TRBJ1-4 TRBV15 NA CATSRERATNEKLFF TGTGCCACCAGCAGAGAGCGAGCAACTAATGAAAAACTGTTTTTT
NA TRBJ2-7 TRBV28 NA CASSLPGLKRYEQYF TGTGCCAGCAGCCTTCCGGGCCTAAAAAGGTACGAGCAGTACTTC
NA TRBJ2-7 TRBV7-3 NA CASSPEDVGNEQYF TGTGCCAGCAGCCCCGAGGACGTCGGCAATGAGCAGTACTTC
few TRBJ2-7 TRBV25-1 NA CASAPGGAIRQYF TGTGCCAGCGCCCCAGGGGGGGCCATCCGGCAGTACTTC
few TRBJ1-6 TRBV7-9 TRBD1 CASSTTGQGNSPLHF TGTGCCAGCAGCACGACGGGACAGGGTAATTCACCCCTCCACTTT
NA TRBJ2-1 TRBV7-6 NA CASGLRVRNEQFF TGTGCCAGCGGCTTGAGAGTTCGTAATGAGCAGTTCTTC
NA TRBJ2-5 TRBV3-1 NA CASSPELGVTQYF TGTGCCAGCAGCCCAGAGCTGGGGGTGACCCAGTACTTC
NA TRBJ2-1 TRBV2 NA CASVRDNEQFF TGTGCCAGCGTGCGTGACAATGAGCAGTTCTTC
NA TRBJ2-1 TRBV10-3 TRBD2 CAISIAGGPYNEQFF TGTGCCATCAGTATAGCGGGAGGGCCCTACAATGAGCAGTTCTTC
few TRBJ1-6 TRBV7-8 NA CASSSRLDSPLHF TGTGCCAGCAGCTCCAGACTGGATTCACCCCTCCACTTT
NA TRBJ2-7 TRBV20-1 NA CSARGDRTYEQYF TGCAGTGCTAGAGGGGATAGAACCTACGAGCAGTACTTC
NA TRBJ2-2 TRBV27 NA CASSLDSGDTGELFF TGTGCCAGCAGTTTAGATTCAGGGGACACCGGGGAGCTGTTTTTT
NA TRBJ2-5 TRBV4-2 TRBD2 CASSQEERGAKETQYF TGTGCCAGCAGCCAAGAAGAGCGGGGGGCGAAGGAGACCCAGTACTTC
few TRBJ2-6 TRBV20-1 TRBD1 CSARVGTGGPGANVLTF TGCAGTGCTAGAGTGGGGACAGGGGGCCCTGGGGCCAACGTCCTGACTTTC
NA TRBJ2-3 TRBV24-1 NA CAASKADTQYF TGTGCCGCCTCTAAGGCAGATACGCAGTATTTT
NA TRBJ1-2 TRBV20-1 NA CSGGGYTF TGCAGTGGAGGAGGCTACACCTTC
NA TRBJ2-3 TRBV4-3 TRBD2 CASSQGPGLASGTQYF TGCGCCAGCAGCCAGGGTCCGGGACTAGCGTCAGGTACGCAGTATTTT